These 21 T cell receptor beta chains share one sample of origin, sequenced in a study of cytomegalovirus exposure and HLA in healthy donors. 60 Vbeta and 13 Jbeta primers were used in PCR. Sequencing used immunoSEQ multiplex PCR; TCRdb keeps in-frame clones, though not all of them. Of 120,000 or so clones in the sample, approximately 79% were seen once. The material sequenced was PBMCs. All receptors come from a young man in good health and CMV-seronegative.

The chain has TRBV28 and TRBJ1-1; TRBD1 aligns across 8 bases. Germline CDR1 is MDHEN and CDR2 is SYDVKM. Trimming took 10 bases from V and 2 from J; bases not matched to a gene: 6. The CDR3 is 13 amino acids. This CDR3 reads CAILQGDNTEAFF. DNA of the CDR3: TGTGCCATCTTACAGGGGGATAACACTGAAGCTTTCTTT.

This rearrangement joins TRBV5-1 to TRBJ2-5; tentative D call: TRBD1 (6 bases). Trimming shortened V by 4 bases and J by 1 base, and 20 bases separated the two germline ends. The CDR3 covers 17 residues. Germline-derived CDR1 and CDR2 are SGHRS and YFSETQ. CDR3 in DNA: TGCGCCAGCAGCCTATCACTATCACAGGGAATCCAAGAGACCCAGTACTTC. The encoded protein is CASSLSLSQGIQETQYF.

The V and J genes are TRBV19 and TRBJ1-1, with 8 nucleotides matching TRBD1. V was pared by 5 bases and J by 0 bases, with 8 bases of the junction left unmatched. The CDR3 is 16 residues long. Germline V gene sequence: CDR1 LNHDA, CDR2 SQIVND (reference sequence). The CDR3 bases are TGTGCCAGTAGTCGGGGCAGGGGGCGGTTGAACACTGAAGCTTTCTTT. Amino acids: CASSRGRGRLNTEAFF.

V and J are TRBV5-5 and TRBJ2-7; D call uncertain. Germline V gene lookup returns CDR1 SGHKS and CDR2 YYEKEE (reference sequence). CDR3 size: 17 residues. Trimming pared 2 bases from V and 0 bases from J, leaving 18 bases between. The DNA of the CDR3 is TGTGCCAGCAGCTTTTCCGCTGGCCAGGCCTCCTCCTACGAGCAGTACTTC. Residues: CASSFSAGQASSYEQYF.

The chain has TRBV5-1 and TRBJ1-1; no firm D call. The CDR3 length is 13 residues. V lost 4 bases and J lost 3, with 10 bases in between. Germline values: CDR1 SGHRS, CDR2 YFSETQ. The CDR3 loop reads CASSLDQYTEAFF. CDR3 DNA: TGCGCCAGCAGCCTGGACCAGTACACTGAAGCTTTCTTT.

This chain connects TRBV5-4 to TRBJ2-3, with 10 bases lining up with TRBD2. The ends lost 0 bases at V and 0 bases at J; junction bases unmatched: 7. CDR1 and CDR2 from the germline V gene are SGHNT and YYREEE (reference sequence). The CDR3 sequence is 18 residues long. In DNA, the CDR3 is TGTGCCAGCAGCTTGGAGGGAGAGCGGGGGGGAAGCACAGATACGCAGTATTTT. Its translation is CASSLEGERGGSTDTQYF.

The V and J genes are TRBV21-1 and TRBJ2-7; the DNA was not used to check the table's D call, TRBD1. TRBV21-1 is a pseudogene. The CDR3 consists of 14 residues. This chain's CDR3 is CASPQQGPSYEQYF. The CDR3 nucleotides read TGTGCCAGCCCCCAACAGGGACCCTCCTACGAGCAGTACTTC.

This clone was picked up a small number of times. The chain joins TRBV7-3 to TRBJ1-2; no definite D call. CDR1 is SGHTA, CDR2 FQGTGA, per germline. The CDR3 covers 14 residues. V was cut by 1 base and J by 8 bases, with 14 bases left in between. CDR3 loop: CASSLNPAGGGYTF. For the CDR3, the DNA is TGTGCCAGCAGCTTAAATCCAGCAGGCGGGGGCTACACCTTC.

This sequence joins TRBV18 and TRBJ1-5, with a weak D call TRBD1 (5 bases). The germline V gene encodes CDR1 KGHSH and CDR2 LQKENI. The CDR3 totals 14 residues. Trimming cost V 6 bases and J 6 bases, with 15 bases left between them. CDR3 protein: CASSPDPRGQPQHF. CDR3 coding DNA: TGTGCCAGCTCCCCCGACCCAAGGGGTCAGCCCCAGCATTTT. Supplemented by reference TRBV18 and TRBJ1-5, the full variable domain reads NAGVMQNPRHLVRRRGQEARLRCSPMKGHSHVYWYRQLPEEGLKFMVYLQKENIIDESGMPKERFSAEFPKEGPSILRIQQVVRGDSAAYFCASSPDPRGQPQHFGDGTRLSIL.

CDR3 sequence (DNA): TGCGCCAGCAGCTTGGACGGGGCAGGGGGGACTGAAGCTTTCTTT. This sequence encodes CASSLDGAGGTEAFF. The V and J genes are TRBV5-1 and TRBJ1-1; 7 bases map to TRBD1. The CDR3 has 15 amino acids. Per germline, CDR1 SGHRS and CDR2 YFSETQ. V trimming: 0 bases; J trimming: 5 bases; junction bases outside the gene matches: 7.

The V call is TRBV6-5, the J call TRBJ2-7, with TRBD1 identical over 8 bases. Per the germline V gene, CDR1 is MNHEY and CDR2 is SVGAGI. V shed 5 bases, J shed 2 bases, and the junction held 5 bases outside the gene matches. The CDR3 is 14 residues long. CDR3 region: CASSPPDRAYEQYF. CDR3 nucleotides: TGTGCCAGCAGTCCCCCGGACAGGGCCTACGAGCAGTACTTC.

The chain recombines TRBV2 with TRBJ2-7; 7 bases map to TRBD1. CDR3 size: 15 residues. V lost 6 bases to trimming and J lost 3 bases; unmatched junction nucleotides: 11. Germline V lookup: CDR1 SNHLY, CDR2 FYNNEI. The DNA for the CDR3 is TGTGCCAGCAGATTAGACAGGGCGGGTTACTACGAGCAGTACTTC. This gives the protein CASRLDRAGYYEQYF.

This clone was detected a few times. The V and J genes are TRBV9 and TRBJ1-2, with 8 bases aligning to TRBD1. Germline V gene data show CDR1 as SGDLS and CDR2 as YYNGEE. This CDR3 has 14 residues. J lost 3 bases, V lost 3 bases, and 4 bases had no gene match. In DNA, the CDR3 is TGTGCCAGCAGCGCCGGACAGGGTGACTATGGCTACACCTTC. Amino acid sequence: CASSAGQGDYGYTF.

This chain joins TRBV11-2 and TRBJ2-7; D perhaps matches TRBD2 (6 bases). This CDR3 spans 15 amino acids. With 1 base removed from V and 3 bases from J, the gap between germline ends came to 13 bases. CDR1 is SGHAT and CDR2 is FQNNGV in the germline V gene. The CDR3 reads CASSLVAGSIYEQYF. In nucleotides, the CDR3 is TGTGCCAGCAGCTTAGTTGCGGGATCCATCTACGAGCAGTACTTC.

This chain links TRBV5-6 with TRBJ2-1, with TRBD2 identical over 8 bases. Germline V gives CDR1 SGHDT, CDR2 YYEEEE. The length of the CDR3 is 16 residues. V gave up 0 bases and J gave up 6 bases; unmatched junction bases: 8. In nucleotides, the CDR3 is TGTGCCAGCAGCTTGGCCTTAGCGGGGTTTAGCAATGAGCAGTTCTTC. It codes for CASSLALAGFSNEQFF.

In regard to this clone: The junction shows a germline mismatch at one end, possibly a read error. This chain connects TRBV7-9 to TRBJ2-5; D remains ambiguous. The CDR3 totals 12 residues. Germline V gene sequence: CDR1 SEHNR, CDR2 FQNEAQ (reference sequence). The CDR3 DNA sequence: TGTTCCAGCAGCCCCCCTCGGCAGGCCCAGTACTTC. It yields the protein CSSSPPRQAQYF.

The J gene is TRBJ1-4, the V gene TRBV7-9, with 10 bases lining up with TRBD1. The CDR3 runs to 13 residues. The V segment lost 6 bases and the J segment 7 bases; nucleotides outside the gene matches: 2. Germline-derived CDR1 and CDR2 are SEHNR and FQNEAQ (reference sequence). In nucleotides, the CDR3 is TGTGCCAGCAGGGGGACAGGGGCTGAAAAACTGTTTTTT. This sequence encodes CASRGTGAEKLFF.

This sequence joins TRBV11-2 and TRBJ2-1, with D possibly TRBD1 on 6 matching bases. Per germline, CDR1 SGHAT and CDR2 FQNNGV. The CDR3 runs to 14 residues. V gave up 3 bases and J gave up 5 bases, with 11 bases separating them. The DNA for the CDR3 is TGTGCCAGCAGCTTCGGACAGAGGAACAATGAGCAGTTCTTC. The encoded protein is CASSFGQRNNEQFF.

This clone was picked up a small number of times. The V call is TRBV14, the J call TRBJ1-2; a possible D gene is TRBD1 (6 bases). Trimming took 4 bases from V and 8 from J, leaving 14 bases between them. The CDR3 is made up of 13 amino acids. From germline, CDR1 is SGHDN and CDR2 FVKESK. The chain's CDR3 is CASSRELRGGYTF. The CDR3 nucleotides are TGTGCCAGCAGCCGAGAGTTGAGGGGGGGCTACACCTTC.

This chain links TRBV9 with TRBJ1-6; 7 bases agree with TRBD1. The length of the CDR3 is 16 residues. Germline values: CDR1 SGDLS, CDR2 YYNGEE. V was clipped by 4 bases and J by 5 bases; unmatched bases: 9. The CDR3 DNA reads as TGTGCCAGCAGCTTTCTGGACAGGTTTAATAATTCACCCCTCCACTTT. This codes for CASSFLDRFNNSPLHF.

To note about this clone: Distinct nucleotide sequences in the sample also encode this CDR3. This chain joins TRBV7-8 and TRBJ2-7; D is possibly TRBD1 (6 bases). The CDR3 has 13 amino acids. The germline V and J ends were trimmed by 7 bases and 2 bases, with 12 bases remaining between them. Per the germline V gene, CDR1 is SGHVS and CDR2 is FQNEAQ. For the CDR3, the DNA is TGTGCCAGCAACCAGGGGCAGGCCTACGAGCAGTACTTC. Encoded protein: CASNQGQAYEQYF. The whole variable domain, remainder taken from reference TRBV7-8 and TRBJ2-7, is GAGVSQSPRYKVAKRGQDVALRCDPISGHVSLFWYQQALGQGPEFLTYFQNEAQLDKSGLPSDRFFAERPEGSVSTLKIQRTQQEDSAVYLCASNQGQAYEQYFGPGTRLTVT.